Below, 9 T cell receptor beta chains from the same sample are listed, as sequenced in a study of radiotherapy plus CTLA-4 blockade in lung cancer. Assay: immunoSEQ multiplex PCR; the TCRdb copy retains only in-frame clones and omits some. The table records tens of thousands of clones, around 78% of them present only once. Specimen: peripheral blood, collected from a patient treated with radiotherapy plus ipilimumab. The receptors shown here come from a human donor with non-small cell lung cancer who had a partial response to radiotherapy plus ipilimumab. Some clones in this sample may be carry-over from other donors' samples.

The chain is built from TRBV5-8 and TRBJ1-1; 7 bases agree with TRBD1. The germline V gene encodes CDR1 SGHTS and CDR2 YDEGEE. The CDR3 consists of 15 residues. Trimming removed 2 bases from V and 1 base from J; junction bases left unmatched: 5. CDR3 region: CASSLRGTANTEAFF. The CDR3 nucleotides are TGTGCCAGCAGCTTACGAGGGACAGCGAACACTGAAGCTTTCTTT.

This clone turned up a few times. The chain uses TRBV9 and TRBJ1-6, with D unresolved. Germline CDR1 is SGDLS and CDR2 is YYNGEE. V was trimmed by 0 bases and J by 7 bases, leaving 14 bases between them. This CDR3 is 16 amino acids long. The CDR3, as DNA: TGTGCCAGCAGCGTAGCCAGCGGGTCGCCCAATTCACCCCTCCACTTT. It is translated as CASSVASGSPNSPLHF.

The V gene is TRBV10-3, the J gene TRBJ1-2; TRBD1 might be the D (5 bases). V was clipped by 3 bases and J by 4 bases, with 12 bases between them. From germline, CDR1 is ENHRY and CDR2 SYGVKD. The CDR3 totals 14 residues. The CDR3, as DNA: TGTGCCATCAGTGACGGCAGGGTCACCTATGGCTACACCTTC. It translates to CAISDGRVTYGYTF.

The chain carries TRBV6-1 and TRBJ1-4, with unresolved D. In germline, CDR1 is MNHNS, CDR2 SASEGT. This CDR3 is built from 14 residues. V gave up 6 bases and J gave up 3 bases, with 11 bases separating them. The DNA for the CDR3 is TGTGCCAGCAGCCTTCGGGAGGCTAATGAAAAACTGTTTTTT. Translating it yields CASSLREANEKLFF.

The rearrangement uses TRBV7-9 and TRBJ2-3; D perhaps matches TRBD1 (6 bases). This CDR3 contains 14 residues. Trimming cost V 5 bases and J 2 bases, with 11 bases left between them. Looked up from germline, CDR1 is SEHNR and CDR2 is FQNEAQ (reference sequence). This CDR3 reads CASSLGQTTDTQYF. The CDR3 nucleotides read TGTGCCAGCAGCCTAGGACAGACCACAGATACGCAGTATTTT. Full variable domain (remainder filled in from reference TRBV7-9 and TRBJ2-3): DTGVSQNPRHKITKRGQNVTFRCDPISEHNRLYWYRQTLGQGPEFLTYFQNEAQLEKSRLLSDRFSAERPKGSFSTLEIQRTEQGDSAMYLCASSLGQTTDTQYFGPGTRLTVL.

This rearrangement joins TRBV7-2 to TRBJ1-1; 8 positions agree with TRBD1. There are 16 residues in the CDR3. Germline assignment: CDR1 SGHTA and CDR2 FQGNSA. The V segment lost 4 bases and the J segment 0 bases; nucleotides outside the gene matches: 7. CDR3 loop: CASSSHPGQVNTEAFF. CDR3 sequence (DNA): TGTGCCAGCAGCTCTCACCCGGGACAGGTGAACACTGAAGCTTTCTTT.

The genes are TRBV4-1 and TRBJ2-5, with 9 positions matching TRBD2. TRBJ2-7 matches the DNA end more closely, so the J call is doubtful. Germline CDR1 is MGHRA and CDR2 is YSYEKL. The CDR3 is 15 residues long. The CDR3 nucleotides read TGCGCCAGCAGCCAAGAGCTAGCGGGATTTTACGAGCAGTACTTC. Translated, it gives CASSQELAGFYEQYF.

J is TRBJ1-1 and V is TRBV28, with 10 bases matching TRBD1. Germline values: CDR1 MDHEN, CDR2 SYDVKM. The CDR3 consists of 16 residues. J lost 5 bases, V lost 6 bases, and 12 bases had no gene match. CDR3 nucleotide sequence: TGTGCCAGCAGCATACCTCGACAGGGGGCTGGGACTGAAGCTTTCTTT. This encodes CASSIPRQGAGTEAFF. Looking up the rest from reference TRBV28 and TRBJ1-1 gives the full variable domain: DVKVTQSSRYLVKRTGEKVFLECVQDMDHENMFWYRQDPGLGLRLIYFSYDVKMKEKGDIPEGYSVSREKKERFSLILESASTNQTSMYLCASSIPRQGAGTEAFFGQGTRLTVV.

This sequence joins TRBV27 and TRBJ1-2; TRBD1 aligns across 8 bases. The junction had 2 bases not matched to a gene; V was cut back by 1 base and J by 7 bases. Germline V CDR1 and CDR2: MNHEY, SMNVEV (reference sequence). CDR3 length equals 13 residues. The CDR3 loop is CASSLLQGVGYTF. CDR3 DNA sequence: TGTGCCAGCAGTTTATTACAGGGGGTTGGCTACACCTTC.